This TCR beta chain was identified during a study of blood T cells in healthy people across ages. Next came a second PCR, run for about 7 to 12 cycles, which used a sample-barcoded 5' primer along with a J-beta primer mix. All samples yielded 3 million or more CDR3-containing paired-end reads. TCRdb itself ran the 5' RACE reads through MiXCR, one entry per CDR3 protein. The sample consists of roughly 560,000 distinct CDR3 sequences, more than 20% of them appearing once. General study results and limits: Naive and antigen-experienced cells were not separated, limiting conclusive comparison.

This CDR3 contains 11 residues. Germline-derived CDR1 and CDR2 are SNHLY and FYNNEI. The V and J ends lost 5 bases and 4 bases respectively, with 4 bases between them. This clonotype was found a few times. What it recognizes is unknown. Separately, the same data were catalogued under a study of T cells of mothers and their children.

Sequenced material: blood. The TCR comes from a boy between 10 and 17 years old in good health. The chain employs TRBV2 and TRBJ2-3, with D hard to call. The DNA for the CDR3 is TGTGCCAGCAGTATAGCAGATACGCAGTATTTT. Amino acid sequence: CASSIADTQYF.